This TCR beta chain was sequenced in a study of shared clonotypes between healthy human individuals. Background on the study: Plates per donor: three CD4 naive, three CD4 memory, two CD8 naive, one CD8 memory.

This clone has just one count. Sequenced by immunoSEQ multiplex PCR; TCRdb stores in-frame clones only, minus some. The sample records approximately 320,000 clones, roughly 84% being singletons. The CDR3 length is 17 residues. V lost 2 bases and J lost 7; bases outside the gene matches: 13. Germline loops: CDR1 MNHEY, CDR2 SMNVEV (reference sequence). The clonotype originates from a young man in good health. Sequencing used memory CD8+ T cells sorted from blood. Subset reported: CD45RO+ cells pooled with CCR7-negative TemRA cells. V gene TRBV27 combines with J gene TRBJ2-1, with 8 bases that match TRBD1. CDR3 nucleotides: TGTGCCAGCAGTTTACCCCCCCCAGGGGGCGCGGGTAATGAGCAGTTCTTC. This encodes CASSLPPPGGAGNEQFF.